This is a list of T cell receptor beta chains from one sample in a study of beta chain features in type 1 diabetes. The repertoire was sequenced with immunoSEQ multiplex PCR; TCRdb's copy has only in-frame clones and lacks some. The sample consists of some 500,000 clones, about 10% of them appearing once. Sequencing used naive CD4+ T cells from blood. These TCRs come from a woman aged 18-29 years in good health. Each CDR3 is given with its conserved first and last residue. The D gene is left open where the match is weak. Some rows mark clone size as missing; the rest say once, few, many or name a class of expanded clone.

v_call	d_call	j_call	clone_size	cdr3_aa	cdr3_nt
TRBV6-6	NA	TRBJ2-1	NA	CASSYFSGAAGHEQFF	TGTGCCAGCAGTTACTTCTCGGGAGCGGCGGGTCATGAGCAGTTCTTC
TRBV9	TRBD2	TRBJ2-5	few	CASSPGTSDQETQYF	TGTGCCAGCAGCCCTGGGACTAGCGACCAAGAGACCCAGTACTTC
TRBV9	NA	TRBJ2-5	NA	CASSVAKQETQYF	TGTGCCAGCAGCGTGGCTAAACAAGAGACCCAGTACTTC
TRBV5-5	TRBD2	TRBJ2-1	NA	CASSPLAGLNEQFF	TGTGCCAGCAGCCCCTTAGCGGGGCTCAATGAGCAGTTCTTC
TRBV5-1	NA	TRBJ1-6	few	CASSLVWGQDAPLHF	TGCGCCAGCAGCTTGGTGTGGGGCCAAGATGCACCCCTCCACTTT
TRBV2	NA	TRBJ2-1	NA	CASSALGQGGNEQFF	TGTGCCAGCAGTGCCTTGGGGCAGGGCGGCAATGAGCAGTTCTTC
TRBV28	NA	TRBJ1-2	few	CASSAFGNGYTF	TGTGCCAGCAGTGCTTTTGGGAATGGCTACACCTTC
TRBV7-9	NA	TRBJ1-2	NA	CASSLDMRGYTF	TGTGCCAGCAGCTTAGACATGAGGGGCTACACCTTC
TRBV7-2	NA	TRBJ2-4	few	CASSLVEALNIQYF	TGTGCCAGCAGCTTAGTTGAGGCATTGAACATTCAGTACTTC
TRBV4-2	NA	TRBJ2-3	few	CASSQDYADTQYF	TGTGCCAGCAGCCAAGATTATGCGGATACGCAGTATTTT
TRBV29-1	NA	TRBJ2-7	NA	CSVNHGGSYEQYF	TGCAGCGTTAATCATGGTGGCTCCTACGAGCAGTACTTC
TRBV5-4	TRBD1	TRBJ1-2	NA	CASAKDRVNYGYTF	TGTGCCAGCGCCAAGGACAGGGTGAACTATGGCTACACCTTC
TRBV7-2	NA	TRBJ2-1	few	CASSRTPSSYNEQFF	TGTGCCAGCAGCCGAACTCCGAGCTCCTACAATGAGCAGTTCTTC
TRBV7-3	TRBD2	TRBJ2-1	NA	CASSLQGTSEQFF	TGTGCCAGCAGCTTACAGGGGACTAGTGAGCAGTTCTTC
TRBV27	TRBD1	TRBJ1-5	NA	CASSLQGKGNQPQHF	TGTGCCAGCAGCCTACAGGGGAAGGGCAATCAGCCCCAGCATTTT
TRBV7-9	NA	TRBJ2-3	few	CASSFEGVSTDTQYF	TGTGCCAGCAGCTTTGAAGGGGTGAGCACAGATACGCAGTATTTT
TRBV4-3	TRBD1	TRBJ1-2	few	CASSQERGPYGYTF	TGCGCCAGCAGCCAAGAAAGGGGGCCTTATGGCTACACCTTC
TRBV4-2	NA	TRBJ2-1	few	CASSQDSGGEQFF	TGTGCCAGCAGCCAAGATTCGGGTGGTGAGCAGTTCTTC
TRBV2	NA	TRBJ1-6	NA	CASSEEFVTVNSPLHF	TGTGCCAGCAGTGAAGAGTTTGTTACAGTCAATTCACCCCTCCACTTT
TRBV4-1	NA	TRBJ1-2	NA	CASSHPGPTRGGAFYGYTF	TGCGCCAGCAGCCACCCGGGACCGACCCGGGGGGGGGCCTTCTATGGCTACACCTTC
TRBV7-9	NA	TRBJ2-2	few	CASSLVGANTGELFF	TGTGCCAGCAGCTTAGTCGGGGCGAACACCGGGGAGCTGTTTTTT
TRBV4-3	NA	TRBJ2-7	few	CASSQGRGRPEQYF	TGCGCCAGCAGCCAAGGTAGGGGGAGGCCCGAGCAGTACTTC
TRBV23-1	NA	TRBJ2-1	many	CASTLRVLDNEQFF	TGCGCCAGCACCCTCAGGGTTTTGGACAATGAGCAGTTCTTC
TRBV4-2	TRBD1	TRBJ1-2	few	CASNIQGVGEYGYTF	TGTGCCAGTAATATTCAGGGGGTTGGAGAGTATGGCTACACCTTC
TRBV6-5	TRBD1	TRBJ2-7	NA	CASSTDRVRSEQYF	TGTGCCAGCAGTACCGACAGGGTTCGGAGCGAGCAGTACTTC
TRBV4-2	NA	TRBJ1-4	few	CASSQVGQLLEKLFF	TGTGCCAGCAGCCAGGTTGGACAGCTTCTCGAAAAACTGTTTTTT
TRBV29-1	TRBD1	TRBJ1-2	few	CSVETGQGVYGYTF	TGCAGCGTTGAAACCGGACAGGGGGTCTATGGCTACACCTTC
TRBV7-6	TRBD2	TRBJ2-5	NA	CASSLGTSRETQYF	TGTGCCAGCAGCCTGGGGACTAGCCGAGAGACCCAGTACTTC
TRBV11-2	NA	TRBJ2-5	NA	CASSFPRGGTQYF	TGTGCCAGCAGCTTCCCCAGGGGAGGGACCCAGTACTTC
TRBV15	NA	TRBJ2-3	NA	CATSRSGAQDTQYF	TGTGCCACCAGCAGGTCAGGGGCTCAGGATACGCAGTATTTT
TRBV7-9	NA	TRBJ2-7	NA	CASSPNRGPGPYEQYF	TGTGCCAGCAGCCCCAACCGGGGTCCTGGGCCGTACGAGCAGTACTTC
TRBV28	NA	TRBJ1-6	NA	CASSLFRVQGNSPLHF	TGTGCCAGCAGTTTATTCAGGGTACAGGGTAATTCACCCCTCCACTTT
TRBV7-2	NA	TRBJ2-7	NA	CASSLAGGYEQYF	TGTGCCAGCAGCTTAGCGGGAGGATACGAGCAGTACTTC
TRBV6-5	NA	TRBJ2-1	NA	CATSGLLYEQFF	TGTGCCACCTCGGGATTGCTGTATGAGCAGTTCTTC
TRBV15	NA	TRBJ2-5	few	CASGAGFETQYF	TGTGCCTCGGGAGCGGGTTTCGAGACCCAGTACTTC
TRBV9	NA	TRBJ1-2	NA	CASSLAVNYGYTF	TGTGCCAGCAGCCTCGCGGTCAACTATGGCTACACCTTC
TRBV5-1	NA	TRBJ2-1	few	CASKGEYEQFF	TGCGCCAGCAAGGGGGAATATGAGCAGTTCTTC